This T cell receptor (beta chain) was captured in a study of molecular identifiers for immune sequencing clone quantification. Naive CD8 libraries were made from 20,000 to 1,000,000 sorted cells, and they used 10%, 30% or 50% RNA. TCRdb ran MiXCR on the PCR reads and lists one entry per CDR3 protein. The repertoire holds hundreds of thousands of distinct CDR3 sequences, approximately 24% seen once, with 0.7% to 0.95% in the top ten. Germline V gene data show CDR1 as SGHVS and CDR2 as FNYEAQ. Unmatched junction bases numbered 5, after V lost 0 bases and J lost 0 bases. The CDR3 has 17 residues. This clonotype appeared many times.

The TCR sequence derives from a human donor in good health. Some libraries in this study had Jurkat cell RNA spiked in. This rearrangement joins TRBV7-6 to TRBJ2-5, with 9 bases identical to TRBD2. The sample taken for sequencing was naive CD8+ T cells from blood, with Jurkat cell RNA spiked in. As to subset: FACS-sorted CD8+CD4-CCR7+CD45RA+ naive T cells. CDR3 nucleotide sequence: TGTGCCAGCAGCTTAGCAGAGACTAGCGGATACCAAGAGACCCAGTACTTC. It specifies CASSLAETSGYQETQYF.